These 21 T cell receptor beta chains were all obtained from the same sample, sequenced in a study of T cells in Graves' hyperthyroidism and ophthalmopathy. RNA transcripts were the template for amplifying TCR beta CDR3 regions. The HTBI primer set served for first-round RT-PCR of the TCR CDR3. One entry per CDR3 protein results from TCRdb running MiXCR on the multiplex PCR reads. The sample records some 200,000 distinct CDR3 sequences, more than 15% being singletons. Material: blood. The receptor set was obtained from a man in his fifties with Graves' hyperthyroidism.

The V call is TRBV6-5, the J call TRBJ1-1; 8 bases agree with TRBD1. CDR3 length: 16 residues. Germline V CDR1 and CDR2: MNHEY, SVGAGI. V lost 4 bases, J lost 0 bases, and 7 bases stayed unmatched. CDR3 residues: CASSSGQGLMNTEAFF. The CDR3 coding sequence is TGTGCCAGCAGTTCTGGACAGGGTCTCATGAACACTGAAGCTTTCTTT.

This clonotype was detected only once. The chain joins TRBV3-1 to TRBJ2-1, with 9 bases lining up with TRBD1. CDR1 is LGHDT and CDR2 is YNNKEL in the germline V gene (reference sequence). V lost 1 base and J lost 8; bases outside the gene matches: 3. CDR3 length: 14 amino acids. CDR3 nucleotide sequence: TGTGCCAGCAGCCAAGGGGGACAGGGCGATGAGCAGTTCTTC. Protein product: CASSQGGQGDEQFF.

This clonotype was seen at least ten times. The gene calls are TRBV27 and TRBJ2-1; TRBD1 or TRBD2 may be the D gene (5 bases each). Germline CDR1 is MNHEY and CDR2 is SMNVEV (reference sequence). V was trimmed by 2 bases and J by 0 bases, leaving 14 bases between them. This CDR3 spans 17 amino acids. Here the CDR3 reads CASSLEGTGSSYNEQFF. Written as DNA, the CDR3 is TGTGCCAGCAGTTTAGAAGGGACGGGGAGCTCCTACAATGAGCAGTTCTTC.

This rearrangement joins TRBV15 to TRBJ2-1; D possibly matches TRBD1 or TRBD2 (5 bases each). The CDR3 has 11 residues. Trimming pared 3 bases from V and 12 bases from J, leaving 9 bases between. In germline, CDR1 is LNHNV, CDR2 YYDKDF (reference sequence). CDR3 region: CATSSSGPQFF. CDR3 bases: TGTGCCACCAGCAGTTCGGGACCGCAGTTCTTC.

This clonotype was observed many times. This CDR3 is CASSLGTGSTDTQYF. The CDR3 DNA is TGTGCCAGCAGTTTAGGGACTGGAAGCACAGATACGCAGTATTTT. The V and J genes are TRBV28 and TRBJ2-3; the D gene is possibly TRBD2 (6 bases). V was pared by 2 bases and J by 0 bases, with 9 bases between. From germline, CDR1 is MDHEN and CDR2 SYDVKM. This CDR3 has 15 residues.

V gene TRBV7-3 combines with J gene TRBJ1-5; unclear D gene. Between the trimmed V and J ends, which lost 3 bases and 0 bases, there was a span of 6 bases. CDR3 size: 14 residues. Germline-derived CDR1 and CDR2 are SGHTA and FQGTGA. Here the CDR3 reads CASSFDVSNQPQHF. For the CDR3, the DNA is TGTGCCAGCAGCTTTGACGTTAGCAATCAGCCCCAGCATTTT.

A few counts support this clonotype. Being one base from a much bigger clone, this may be a read error. The V gene is TRBV2, the J gene TRBJ2-7; tentative D call: TRBD1 (9 bases). The CDR3 runs 17 residues. CDR1 is SNHLY and CDR2 is FYNNEI in the germline V gene. Deletions cut 6 bases from V and 6 bases from J, with 27 bases between. The CDR3 bases are TGTGCCAGCAGGGACAGGGGAGTGGGCGGGGGGCAGATCGAGCAGTACTTC. Its protein product is CASRDRGVGGGQIEQYF.

This clonotype was observed many times. This rearrangement joins TRBV20-1 to TRBJ2-3, with 8 positions matching TRBD2. Germline loops: CDR1 DFQATT, CDR2 SNEGSKA (reference sequence). The CDR3 is 14 residues long. The J segment lost 5 bases and the V segment lost 6 bases, leaving 10 bases of the junction unmatched. The chain's CDR3 is CSAASGGMGDTQYF. Here the CDR3 DNA reads TGCAGTGCAGCCTCGGGGGGGATGGGAGATACGCAGTATTTT.

The genes are TRBV7-2 and TRBJ2-3; 8 nucleotides match TRBD2. The CDR3 contains 15 residues. In germline, CDR1 is SGHTA, CDR2 FQGNSA. After removal of 1 base from V and 5 bases from J, the junction contained 5 bases not matched to a gene. CDR3 sequence (DNA): TGTGCCAGCAGCTTAGATCGTCTAGCGGGAGATACGCAGTATTTT. Its protein product is CASSLDRLAGDTQYF. Full variable domain (remainder filled in from reference TRBV7-2 and TRBJ2-3): GAGVSQSPSNKVTEKGKDVELRCDPISGHTALYWYRQSLGQGLEFLIYFQGNSAPDKSGLPSDRFSAERTGGSVSTLTIQRTQQEDSAVYLCASSLDRLAGDTQYFGPGTRLTVL.

This clonotype was counted many times. The DNA for the CDR3 is TGTGCCAGCAGTAAAACAGGAGGAGAGCAGCCCCAGCATTTT. Its translation: CASSKTGGEQPQHF. The chain combines TRBV12-3 or TRBV12-4 with TRBJ1-5, with D possibly being TRBD1 (5 bases). V was pared by 5 bases and J by 7 bases, with 15 bases between. This CDR3 is 14 amino acids long.

Worth noting for this clonotype: Being one base from a much bigger clone, this may be a read error. The chain employs TRBV2 and TRBJ2-1; no definite D call. This CDR3 is 13 amino acids long. CDR1 is SNHLY, CDR2 FYNNEI, per germline. Trimming cost V 6 bases and J 4 bases, with 10 bases left between them. CDR3 DNA sequence: TGTGCCAGCAGCGGGTTCGGTTACAATGAGCAGTTCTTC. This gives the protein CASSGFGYNEQFF.

This clonotype came up many times. The chain is built from TRBV6-5 and TRBJ1-6; D is perhaps TRBD1 (5 bases). The length of the CDR3 is 15 residues. The V gene's germline CDR1 is MNHEY and CDR2 SVGAGI. Trimming removed 4 bases at V and 9 bases at J, with 16 bases between. CDR3 nucleotide sequence: TGTGCCAGCAGTTTTGGAGGGCAGGGAGGTTCACCCCTCCACTTT. It codes for CASSFGGQGGSPLHF.

This clonotype came up many times. The chain employs TRBV5-1 and TRBJ1-2; 8 bases agree with TRBD1. Germline CDR1 reads SGHRS; CDR2 reads YFSETQ. The CDR3 is 14 residues long. Unmatched junction bases numbered 9, after V lost 5 bases and J lost 6 bases. The CDR3 protein is CASSFSGGGDGYTF. The DNA for the CDR3 is TGCGCCAGCAGTTTTTCAGGGGGCGGTGATGGCTACACCTTC.

There are many counts of this clonotype. This rearrangement joins TRBV10-3 to TRBJ2-3; TRBD2 matches 15 bases. The CDR3 sequence is 16 residues long. CDR1 is ENHRY and CDR2 is SYGVKD in the germline V gene. V was pared by 11 bases and J by 5 bases, with 11 bases of the junction left unmatched. The CDR3 loop reads CAVKEGLAGGLDTQYF. In nucleotides, the CDR3 is TGTGCCGTCAAGGAGGGACTAGCGGGAGGTCTAGATACGCAGTATTTT.

This clonotype was counted ten times or more. This chain links TRBV28 with TRBJ1-1, with 7 positions matching TRBD1. In germline, CDR1 is MDHEN, CDR2 SYDVKM. This CDR3 comprises 15 residues. V lost 3 bases to trimming and J lost 1 base; unmatched junction nucleotides: 5. CDR3 loop: CASSFIDRENTEAFF. The CDR3, as DNA: TGTGCCAGCAGTTTTATTGACAGGGAGAACACTGAAGCTTTCTTT. Full variable domain (outside the CDR3, taken from reference TRBV28 and TRBJ1-1): DVKVTQSSRYLVKRTGEKVFLECVQDMDHENMFWYRQDPGLGLRLIYFSYDVKMKEKGDIPEGYSVSREKKERFSLILESASTNQTSMYLCASSFIDRENTEAFFGQGTRLTVV.

The CDR3 loop reads CSVERDRVYNEQFF. In DNA, the CDR3 is TGCAGCGTTGAGAGGGACAGGGTTTACAATGAGCAGTTCTTC. The V and J genes are TRBV29-1 and TRBJ2-1; 9 bases match TRBD1. CDR3 length equals 14 residues. The germline CDR1 and CDR2 sequences are SQVTM and ANQGSEA. V trimming: 3 bases; J trimming: 4 bases; junction bases outside the gene matches: 4.

This clonotype was recorded at least ten times. The chain employs TRBV30 and TRBJ1-2, with D possibly being TRBD1 (6 bases). Germline values: CDR1 GTSNPN, CDR2 SVGIG (reference sequence). This CDR3 spans 13 amino acids. V was trimmed by 0 bases and J by 6 bases, leaving 11 bases between them. The chain's CDR3 is CAWSVWSGDGYTF. CDR3 nucleotide sequence: TGTGCCTGGAGTGTGTGGTCAGGGGATGGCTACACCTTC.

The V and J genes are TRBV5-1 and TRBJ2-5; TRBD1 matches 7 bases. Germline V CDR1 and CDR2: SGHRS, YFSETQ. The CDR3 runs to 15 residues. Losses at the gene ends were 3 bases for V and 3 bases for J; bases not matched to a gene: 8. CDR3 protein: CASSYAGTEEETQYF. The CDR3 DNA reads TGCGCCAGCAGCTACGCCGGGACAGAGGAAGAGACCCAGTACTTC.

This clonotype came up many times. The rearrangement joins TRBV2 to TRBJ1-5, with 7 bases fitting TRBD1. V shed 5 bases, J shed 2 bases, and the junction held 9 bases outside the gene matches. CDR1 is SNHLY, CDR2 FYNNEI, per germline. This CDR3 spans 16 amino acids. The CDR3 here is CASSPGGDSGNQPQHF. CDR3 sequence (DNA): TGTGCCAGCAGTCCAGGTGGGGACAGTGGCAATCAGCCCCAGCATTTT.

This clonotype was recorded at least ten times. This chain joins TRBV28 and TRBJ1-5, with D uncertain. The V gene's germline CDR1 is MDHEN and CDR2 SYDVKM. CDR3 length: 12 residues. V was cut by 2 bases and J by 9 bases, with 8 bases left in between. The CDR3 region has the DNA TGTGCCAGCAGTTTACTCCTGGGGCCCCAGCATTTT. As protein: CASSLLLGPQHF.

The V call is TRBV4-1, the J call TRBJ1-2, with 7 bases aligning to TRBD1. The CDR3 is made up of 18 amino acids. Germline V CDR1 and CDR2: MGHRA, YSYEKL. V dropped 1 base and J dropped 2; count of bases not matched to a gene: 13. The CDR3: CASSQVIRGQEINYGYTF. CDR3 coding DNA: TGCGCCAGCAGCCAAGTAATAAGGGGGCAAGAGATAAACTATGGCTACACCTTC.